These 22 T cell receptor beta chains were sequenced from one sample in a study of PD-1 blockade in classical Hodgkin lymphoma. In every patient, relapse followed autologous stem cell transplantation, while exposure to brentuximab vedotin differed. TCRdb's copy holds only in-frame clones and misses some; the assay was immunoSEQ multiplex PCR. In the table there are 40,000 to 45,000 clones, approximately 70% of which are singletons. The specimen was peripheral blood mononuclear cells (PBMCs), collected before the second cycle of nivolumab. The receptors derive from a human donor with classical Hodgkin lymphoma.

This clone was seen a handful of times. The rearrangement uses TRBV4-3 and TRBJ1-1, with D tentatively TRBD1 (5 bases). Germline loops: CDR1 LGHNA, CDR2 YSLEER. Trimming pared 0 bases from V and 3 bases from J, leaving 8 bases between. The CDR3 runs 14 residues. The CDR3, as DNA: TGCGCCAGCAGCCAAGATCAGGGATACACTGAAGCTTTCTTT. Protein product: CASSQDQGYTEAFF.

The chain combines TRBV7-8 with TRBJ2-1; no clear D gene. Germline-derived CDR1 and CDR2 are SGHVS and FQNEAQ. The V gene lost 2 bases and the J gene lost 0 bases, with 11 bases spanning the gap. The CDR3 contains 16 residues. The CDR3 sequence is CASSLWVESSYNEQFF. The CDR3 DNA is TGTGCCAGCAGCTTATGGGTCGAGAGCTCCTACAATGAGCAGTTCTTC.

The chain couples TRBV19 to TRBJ2-3; 7 bases fit TRBD2. V gave up 4 bases and J gave up 0 bases; unmatched junction bases: 7. Germline-derived CDR1 and CDR2 are LNHDA and SQIVND (reference sequence). The CDR3 covers 16 residues. CDR3 coding DNA: TGTGCCAGTAGTAAACGGGGGGTATCTAGCACAGATACGCAGTATTTT. It encodes CASSKRGVSSTDTQYF.

The V gene is TRBV5-4, the J gene TRBJ1-5; a possible D gene is TRBD1 (5 bases). CDR3 length: 15 residues. Trimming removed 0 bases at V and 3 bases at J, with 10 bases between. The V gene's germline CDR1 is SGHNT and CDR2 YYREEE (reference sequence). CDR3 sequence (DNA): TGTGCCAGCAGCTTGGGGCAGGGCATCAATCAGCCCCAGCATTTT. Its protein is CASSLGQGINQPQHF. Based on the CDR3 plus reference TRBV5-4 and TRBJ1-5, the full variable domain is ETGVTQSPTHLIKTRGQQVTLRCSSQSGHNTVSWYQQALGQGPQFIFQYYREEENGRGNFPPRFSGLQFPNYSSELNVNALELDDSALYLCASSLGQGINQPQHFGDGTRLSIL.

The chain recombines TRBV7-2 with TRBJ2-7, with D unresolved. CDR1 and CDR2 (germline): SGHTA, FQGNSA. This CDR3 comprises 14 residues. Deletions cut 1 base from V and 0 bases from J, with 7 bases between. In nucleotides, the CDR3 is TGTGCCAGCAGCTTAGGGCCAGCCTCCTACGAGCAGTACTTC. This encodes CASSLGPASYEQYF.

This clone was counted a few times. DNA for the CDR3: TGTGCCAGCAGCGTCTCGAAACAACAGGGTCGCTATGGCTACACCTTC. It is translated as CASSVSKQQGRYGYTF. This chain links TRBV9 with TRBJ1-2; D possibly corresponds to TRBD1 (6 bases). In germline, CDR1 is SGDLS, CDR2 YYNGEE. There are 16 residues in the CDR3. Between the trimmed V and J ends, which lost 2 bases and 4 bases, there was a span of 18 bases.

The table lists this clone with a few counts. The chain couples TRBV28 to TRBJ2-7; TRBD2 agrees at 11 bases. Germline CDR1 is MDHEN and CDR2 is SYDVKM. With V trimmed by 5 bases and J by 6 bases, 3 bases remained unmatched. The CDR3 has 13 residues. This CDR3 reads CASSLGLAGEQYF. CDR3 in DNA: TGTGCCAGCAGTCTCGGACTAGCGGGCGAGCAGTACTTC.

The chain couples TRBV6-5 to TRBJ2-7, with 8 bases fitting TRBD1. Germline V lookup: CDR1 MNHEY, CDR2 SVGAGI. The CDR3 extends over 14 amino acids. Trimming cost V 4 bases and J 2 bases; bases outside gene matches: 4. The CDR3 region has the DNA TGTGCCAGCAGTTCTTTGACAGGGGCCTACGAGCAGTACTTC. It codes for CASSSLTGAYEQYF.

With respect to this clone: Other DNA sequences in the sample encode the same CDR3. This chain links TRBV29-1 with TRBJ1-2; D unresolved. Germline V gene sequence: CDR1 SQVTM, CDR2 ANQGSEA. This CDR3 comprises 12 residues. The germline V and J ends were trimmed by 5 bases and 4 bases, with 11 bases remaining between them. This chain's CDR3 is CSVHDRGYGYTF. In DNA form, the CDR3 reads TGCAGCGTTCACGATCGGGGCTATGGCTACACCTTC.

In its sample, this clone was seen a few times. This CDR3 is CASSPGLGSGTQYF. The CDR3 nucleotides are TGTGCCAGCAGCCCGGGACTAGGAAGCGGGACCCAGTACTTC. J is TRBJ2-5 and V is TRBV5-6; 8 bases align to TRBD2. Trimming took 4 bases from V and 7 from J; bases not matched to a gene: 9. The CDR3 has 14 residues. CDR1 and CDR2 from the germline V gene are SGHDT and YYEEEE. The entire variable domain, with the rest obtained from reference TRBV5-6 and TRBJ2-5, is as follows: DAGVTQSPTHLIKTRGQQVTLRCSPKSGHDTVSWYQQALGQGPQFIFQYYEEEERQRGNFPDRFSGHQFPNYSSELNVNALLLGDSALYLCASSPGLGSGTQYFGPGTRLLVL.

The rearrangement uses TRBV7-6 and TRBJ2-5; the match to TRBD1 covers 8 bases. Germline-derived CDR1 and CDR2 are SGHVS and FNYEAQ. This CDR3 comprises 15 residues. With V trimmed by 5 bases and J by 5 bases, 10 bases remained unmatched. CDR3 coding DNA: TGTGCCAGCAGCCTATGGACAGGGTCGGGGGAGACCCAGTACTTC. It is translated as CASSLWTGSGETQYF.

By share of the sample, this clone is medium-sized. This CDR3 is CASILKRGTRPQHF. The CDR3 DNA reads TGTGCCAGCATCCTAAAGAGGGGGACCCGGCCCCAGCATTTT. The chain has TRBV6-5 and TRBJ1-5; TRBD1 is a possible D gene (6 bases). Germline CDR1 MNHEY, CDR2 SVGAGI. This CDR3 has 14 residues. The germline V and J ends were trimmed by 7 bases and 9 bases, with 19 bases remaining between them.

The V call is TRBV15, the J call TRBJ1-5, with D unresolved. This CDR3 contains 15 residues. In germline, CDR1 is LNHNV, CDR2 YYDKDF (reference sequence). V lost 0 bases, J lost 3 bases, and 9 bases lay in between. The CDR3 sequence is CATSRDGRSNQPQHF. Here the CDR3 DNA reads TGTGCCACCAGCAGAGATGGAAGGTCCAATCAGCCCCAGCATTTT. Together with reference TRBV15 and TRBJ1-5, the CDR3 gives the full variable domain: DAMVIQNPRYQVTQFGKPVTLSCSQTLNHNVMYWYQQKSSQAPKLLFHYYDKDFNNEADTPDNFQSRRPNTSFCFLDIRSPGLGDTAMYLCATSRDGRSNQPQHFGDGTRLSIL.

V is TRBV6-4 and J is TRBJ2-2; no clear D. Germline values: CDR1 MRHNA, CDR2 SNTAGT. CDR3 length equals 15 residues. Trimming left V 0 bases short and J 1 base short, with 6 bases between. The CDR3 coding sequence is TGTGCCAGCAGTGACTCTTGGGGGAACACCGGGGAGCTGTTTTTT. Residues: CASSDSWGNTGELFF.

This chain joins TRBV7-9 and TRBJ2-1, with 8 bases aligning to TRBD2. The CDR3 extends over 15 amino acids. Germline assignment: CDR1 SEHNR and CDR2 FQNEAQ (reference sequence). The V gene end was trimmed by 4 bases and the J gene end by 2 bases; junction bases not matched to a gene: 4. In DNA, the CDR3 is TGTGCCAGCAGCTCCGGGGGGGCCCCCTACAATGAGCAGTTCTTC. Amino acid sequence: CASSSGGAPYNEQFF. The entire variable domain, with the rest obtained from reference TRBV7-9 and TRBJ2-1, is as follows: DTGVSQNPRHKITKRGQNVTFRCDPISEHNRLYWYRQTLGQGPEFLTYFQNEAQLEKSRLLSDRFSAERPKGSFSTLEIQRTEQGDSAMYLCASSSGGAPYNEQFFGPGTRLTVL.

The chain combines TRBV18 with TRBJ2-7; D might be TRBD2 (5 bases). Trimming removed 6 bases at V and 3 bases at J, with 12 bases between. Germline CDR1 reads KGHSH; CDR2 reads LQKENI. The CDR3 spans 13 residues. This CDR3 is CASSRENLYEQYF. The DNA of the CDR3 is TGTGCCAGCTCCCGGGAAAACCTCTACGAGCAGTACTTC.

The rearrangement links TRBV11-2 to TRBJ2-7, with TRBD2 as a possible D gene (6 bases). Germline CDR1 and CDR2: SGHAT and FQNNGV. Trimming took 1 base from V and 2 from J, leaving 24 bases between them. The CDR3 totals 19 residues. The CDR3 spells CASSLVGSFAGLKAYEQYF. The CDR3 DNA reads as TGTGCCAGCAGCTTAGTGGGGAGCTTTGCGGGACTCAAAGCCTACGAGCAGTACTTC.

This chain connects TRBV27 to TRBJ2-5, with D possibly matching TRBD1 (5 bases). The CDR3 consists of 15 residues. Per germline, CDR1 MNHEY and CDR2 SMNVEV (reference sequence). V was trimmed by 4 bases and J by 4 bases, leaving 16 bases between them. The DNA for the CDR3 is TGTGCCAGCAGTTCCCGACAGCGCCTTCGAGAGACCCAGTACTTC. Amino acids: CASSSRQRLRETQYF.

A word on this clone: Mismatch with germline at one junction end may stem from a read error. The chain joins TRBV28 to TRBJ2-7; D is uncertain. Germline V gives CDR1 MDHEN, CDR2 SYDVKM. The CDR3 loop spans 11 amino acids. CDR3 amino acids: CASSVGLGPHF. CDR3 DNA: TGTGCCAGCAGTGTGGGCTTGGGTCCGCACTTC.

The V call is TRBV9, the J call TRBJ2-3, with TRBD2 identical over 8 bases. CDR3 length: 16 amino acids. V gave up 0 bases and J gave up 3 bases; unmatched junction bases: 6. The germline gives CDR1 SGDLS, CDR2 YYNGEE. The CDR3 reads CASSVDWGLGTDTQYF. In DNA form, the CDR3 reads TGTGCCAGCAGCGTAGATTGGGGACTAGGAACAGATACGCAGTATTTT. Combining the CDR3 with reference TRBV9 and TRBJ2-3 gives the whole variable domain DSGVTQTPKHLITATGQRVTLRCSPRSGDLSVYWYQQSLDQGLQFLIQYYNGEERAKGNILERFSAQQFPDLHSELNLSSLELGDSALYFCASSVDWGLGTDTQYFGPGTRLTVL.

The chain links TRBV2 to TRBJ2-7; TRBD2 aligns across 8 bases. J lost 0 bases, V lost 2 bases, and 9 bases had no gene match. The germline V gene encodes CDR1 SNHLY and CDR2 FYNNEI. The CDR3 is made up of 17 amino acids. The CDR3 nucleotides read TGTGCCAGCAGTGAACCGATTAGCGGGACGAGCTCCTACGAGCAGTACTTC. It yields the protein CASSEPISGTSSYEQYF.

The gene calls are TRBV6-5 and TRBJ2-1; no clear D gene. CDR1 MNHEY and CDR2 SVGAGI come from the germline V gene. V gave up 0 bases and J gave up 3 bases, with 6 bases separating them. There are 14 residues in the CDR3. The CDR3 coding sequence is TGTGCCAGCAGTTACTCGAGAGACTACAATGAGCAGTTCTTC. Its translation: CASSYSRDYNEQFF.